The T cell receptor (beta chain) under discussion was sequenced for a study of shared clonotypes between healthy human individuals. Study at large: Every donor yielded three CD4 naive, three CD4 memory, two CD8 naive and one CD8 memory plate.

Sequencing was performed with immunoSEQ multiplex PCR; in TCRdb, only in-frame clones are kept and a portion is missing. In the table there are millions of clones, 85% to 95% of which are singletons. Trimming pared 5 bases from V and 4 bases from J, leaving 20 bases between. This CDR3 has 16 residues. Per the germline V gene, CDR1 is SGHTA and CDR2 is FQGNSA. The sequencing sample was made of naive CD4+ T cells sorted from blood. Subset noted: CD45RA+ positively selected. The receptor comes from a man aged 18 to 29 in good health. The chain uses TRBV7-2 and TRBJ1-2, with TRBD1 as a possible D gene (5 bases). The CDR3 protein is CASSITGTPPLYGYTF. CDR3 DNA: TGTGCCAGCAGCATTACCGGGACCCCACCCCTCTATGGCTACACCTTC.